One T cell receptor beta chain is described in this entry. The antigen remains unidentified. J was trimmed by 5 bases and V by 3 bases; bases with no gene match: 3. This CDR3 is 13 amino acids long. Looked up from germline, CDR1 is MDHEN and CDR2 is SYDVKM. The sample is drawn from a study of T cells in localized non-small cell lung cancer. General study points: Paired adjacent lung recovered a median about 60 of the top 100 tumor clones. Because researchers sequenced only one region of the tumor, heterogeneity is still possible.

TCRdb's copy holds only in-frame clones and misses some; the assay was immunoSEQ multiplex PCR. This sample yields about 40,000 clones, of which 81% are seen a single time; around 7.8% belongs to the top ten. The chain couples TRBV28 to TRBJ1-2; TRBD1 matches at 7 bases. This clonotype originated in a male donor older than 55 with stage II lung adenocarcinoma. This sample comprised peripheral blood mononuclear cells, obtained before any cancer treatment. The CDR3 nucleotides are TGTGCCAGCAGTTTGGACAGGAAGTATGGCTACACCTTC. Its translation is CASSLDRKYGYTF.